The entry that follows covers one T cell receptor (beta chain) sequence. This entry comes from a study of T cell changes during pregnancy in multiple sclerosis. The data were produced by immunoSEQ multiplex PCR, yet TCRdb's version contains in-frame clones alone and is incomplete. The sample carries 70,000 to 95,000 clones, almost 95% recorded once. The V end was cut by 1 base, the J end by 8 bases, with 9 bases between. Germline CDR1 reads KGHSH; CDR2 reads LQKENI. CDR3 length equals 13 residues. Sequenced here: peripheral blood, sampled in the third trimester of pregnancy. The chain links TRBV18 to TRBJ2-1; the D gene is possibly TRBD2 (5 bases). This sequence originates from a female donor with multiple sclerosis, enrolled in a pregnancy study. The CDR3, as DNA: TGTGCCAGCTCACCACGGGGAGAGGATGAGCAGTTCTTC. Protein: CASSPRGEDEQFF.